A selection of T cell receptor beta chains follows, all from one sample in a study of blood T cell repertoires in COVID-19. Sequencing was performed with immunoSEQ multiplex PCR; in TCRdb, only in-frame clones are kept and a portion is missing. The sample consists of about 120,000 clones, about nine tenths of them appearing once. The sequencing sample was made of peripheral blood. Source of these receptors: a man aged 40-49 years with acute or convalescent COVID-19. Both conserved end residues are part of each CDR3. A D gene is named only where the DNA matches it firmly. Clone size appears in some rows only: once, few, many, or a class for an expanded clone.

D,V,size,J,DNA,CDR3
TRBD1,TRBV24-1,.,TRBJ1-2,TGTGCCACCAGTGACCATGGACAGGGCCGTGGCTACACCTTC,CATSDHGQGRGYTF
.,TRBV30,.,TRBJ1-1,TGTGCCTGGAGCTCTGCAGGGCCCACTGAAGCTTTCTTT,CAWSSAGPTEAFF
.,TRBV10-3,.,TRBJ1-2,TGTGCCATCGATAGGTCAGGCTATGGCTACACCTTC,CAIDRSGYGYTF
.,TRBV19,few,TRBJ1-4,TGTGCCAGTAGTTTCACAGGGATCAATGAAAAACTGTTTTTT,CASSFTGINEKLFF
.,TRBV5-6,.,TRBJ2-1,TGTGCCAGCAGCTTTACATCCGATTGGAGGCAGGATGAGCAGTTCTTC,CASSFTSDWRQDEQFF
TRBD1,TRBV4-2,.,TRBJ1-3,TGTGCCAGCAGCCAAGTCCCACAGGGGCAGGCATCGGCTGGAAACACCATATATTTT,CASSQVPQGQASAGNTIYF
.,TRBV5-1,.,TRBJ1-4,TGCGCCAGCAGCAAACAGGGTCGTAGGGCAGAAGAAAAACTGTTTTTT,CASSKQGRRAEEKLFF
TRBD2,TRBV7-9,few,TRBJ2-7,TGTGCCAGCAGCGTGCCCCCGGGACTAGCGGGAGGGAGCTCCTACGAGCAGTACTTC,CASSVPPGLAGGSSYEQYF
.,TRBV28,.,TRBJ1-2,TGTGCCAGCGAGCAGGTTCAGGATGGCTACACCTTC,CASEQVQDGYTF
TRBD1,TRBV7-2,.,TRBJ2-7,TGTGCCAGCAGCGCTTGGACAGGGACTTCCTACGAGCAGTACTTC,CASSAWTGTSYEQYF
TRBD2,TRBV27,.,TRBJ2-5,TGTGCCAGCAGTGTTACCGGGACTAGCGGATTCCTAATGGGGACCCAGTACTTC,CASSVTGTSGFLMGTQYF
TRBD1,TRBV9,.,TRBJ1-5,TGTGCCAGCAGTCCAACGGACAGGGCGGATCAGCCCCAGCATTTT,CASSPTDRADQPQHF
TRBD2,TRBV15,.,TRBJ2-1,TGTGCCACCAGCAGTACTAGCGGGAGGGCCGCAAATGAGCAGTTCTTC,CATSSTSGRAANEQFF
TRBD1,TRBV5-4,.,TRBJ1-4,TGTGCCAGCAGTTCACAACAGGGGGCGCGCGAAAAACTGTTTTTT,CASSSQQGAREKLFF
TRBD1,TRBV7-9,few,TRBJ2-7,TGTGCCACAATCAACCCGGGACAGAACTCCTACGAGCAGTACTTC,CATINPGQNSYEQYF
TRBD1,TRBV10-3,.,TRBJ1-3,TGTGCCATCAGTAAGTCGACAGGGTTCGGAAACACCATATATTTT,CAISKSTGFGNTIYF
.,TRBV11-1,.,TRBJ1-1,TGTGCCAGCAGCCCAGGACATTACAACACTGAAGCTTTCTTT,CASSPGHYNTEAFF
.,TRBV12-3/TRBV12-4,.,TRBJ2-1,TGTGCCAGCGGGACAAATTACAATGAGCAGTTCTTC,CASGTNYNEQFF
TRBD1,TRBV18,.,TRBJ1-1,TGTGCCAGCTCACTCCGGACAGGGGTGTTGAACACTGAAGCTTTCTTT,CASSLRTGVLNTEAFF
.,TRBV5-1,.,TRBJ1-1,TGCGCCAGCAGTCGAAATCAGTTCAATGAAGCTTTCTTT,CASSRNQFNEAFF
TRBD2,TRBV5-1,.,TRBJ2-1,TGCGCCAGCAGCTTGGACGCCAGGAGCGGGAGGTACAATGAGCAGTTCTTC,CASSLDARSGRYNEQFF
.,TRBV12-5,.,TRBJ1-5,TGTGCTAGTGGTTTTGACAACAATCAGCCCCAGCATTTT,CASGFDNNQPQHF
.,TRBV30,once,TRBJ2-2,TGTGCCTGGAGTCGCCCGGGCACCGGGGAGCTGTTTTTT,CAWSRPGTGELFF
TRBD2,TRBV4-1,.,TRBJ2-1,TGCGCCAGCAGCCAGGGTAGCGGGAGTTTTAACAATGAGCAGTTCTTC,CASSQGSGSFNNEQFF
.,TRBV9,.,TRBJ2-1,TGTGCCAGCAGCGTAGCTGTGATGGGATCCGGCGGGGCCACCTACAATGAGCAGTTCTTC,CASSVAVMGSGGATYNEQFF
TRBD1,TRBV6-5,once,TRBJ1-5,TGTGCCAGCAGAGCGGACAGGACTAGCAATCAGCCCCAGCATTTT,CASRADRTSNQPQHF
.,TRBV19,.,TRBJ2-5,TGTGCCAGTAGTATTAATGACAGGCCATGGGAGACCCAGTACTTC,CASSINDRPWETQYF
.,TRBV19,.,TRBJ2-3,TGTGCCAGTAGTATAGGTGGCGGGGCAGATACGCAGTATTTT,CASSIGGGADTQYF